Below, one TCR beta chain is given with its context. Antigen specificity is unknown. Per the germline V gene, CDR1 is LGHNA and CDR2 is YNFKEQ. Trimming left V 1 base short and J 6 bases short, with 12 bases between. This CDR3 comprises 14 residues. This record comes from a study of vaccination effects on CD4 cells after COVID-19. Study-wide findings and caveats: Cross-reactivity toward common cold coronaviruses was confined to only 1 of 255 vaccine-induced clones in healthy vaccinees. In the late period after vaccination, infection- and vaccine-induced clones contracted markedly.

Generated by immunoSEQ multiplex PCR, the TCRdb table keeps only in-frame clones and is missing some. Of about 57,000 clones in the sample, around four fifths are singletons; the top ten hold about 4.4%. The culture ran for 10 days, and then CD4+ T cells were isolated. Participants received two doses of either the BNT162b2 or mRNA-1273 vaccine. Vaccine recipients lacked prior SARS-CoV-2 infection and had negative nucleocapsid antibodies. The source material was CD4+ T cells from PBMCs cultured without peptide, sampled after COVID-19 vaccination. The rearrangement links TRBV4-2 to TRBJ1-2; D unclear. This TCR was sampled from a human donor who received a COVID-19 vaccine. CDR3 residues: CASSQVPPEDGYTF. CDR3 nucleotide sequence: TGTGCCAGCAGCCAAGTTCCTCCGGAGGATGGCTACACCTTC.